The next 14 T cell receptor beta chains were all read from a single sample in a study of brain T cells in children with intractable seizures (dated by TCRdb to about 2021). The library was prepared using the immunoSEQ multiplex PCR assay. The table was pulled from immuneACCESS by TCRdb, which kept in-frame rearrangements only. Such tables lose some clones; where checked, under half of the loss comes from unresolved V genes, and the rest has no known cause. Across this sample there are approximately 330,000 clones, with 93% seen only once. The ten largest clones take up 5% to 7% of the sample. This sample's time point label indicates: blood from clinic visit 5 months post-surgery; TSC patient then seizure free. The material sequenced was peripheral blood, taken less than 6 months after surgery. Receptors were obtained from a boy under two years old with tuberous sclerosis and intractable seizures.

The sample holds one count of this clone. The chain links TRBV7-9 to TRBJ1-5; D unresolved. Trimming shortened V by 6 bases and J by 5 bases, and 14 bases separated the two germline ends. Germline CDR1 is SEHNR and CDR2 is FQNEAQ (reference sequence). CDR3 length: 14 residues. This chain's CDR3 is CASRKQGLDQPQHF. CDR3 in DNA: TGTGCCAGCAGAAAACAAGGGCTAGATCAGCCCCAGCATTTT.

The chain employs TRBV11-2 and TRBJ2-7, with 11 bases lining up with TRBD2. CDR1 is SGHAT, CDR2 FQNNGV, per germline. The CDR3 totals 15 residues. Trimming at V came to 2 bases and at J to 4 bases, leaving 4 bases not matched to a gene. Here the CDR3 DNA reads TGTGCCAGCAGCTTAACTAGCGGGAGCTCATACGAGCAGTACTTC. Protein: CASSLTSGSSYEQYF. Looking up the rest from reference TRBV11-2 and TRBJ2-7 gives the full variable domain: EAGVAQSPRYKIIEKRQSVAFWCNPISGHATLYWYQQILGQGPKLLIQFQNNGVVDDSQLPKDRFSAERLKGVDSTLKIQPAKLEDSAVYLCASSLTSGSSYEQYFGPGTRLTVT.

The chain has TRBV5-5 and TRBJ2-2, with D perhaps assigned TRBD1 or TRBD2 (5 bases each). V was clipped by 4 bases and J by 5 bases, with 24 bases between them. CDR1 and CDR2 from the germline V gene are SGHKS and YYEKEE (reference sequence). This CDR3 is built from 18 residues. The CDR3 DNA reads TGTGCCAGCAGCAACCCCAGGGACCAGGGATTAAGAACCGGGGAGCTGTTTTTT. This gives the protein CASSNPRDQGLRTGELFF.

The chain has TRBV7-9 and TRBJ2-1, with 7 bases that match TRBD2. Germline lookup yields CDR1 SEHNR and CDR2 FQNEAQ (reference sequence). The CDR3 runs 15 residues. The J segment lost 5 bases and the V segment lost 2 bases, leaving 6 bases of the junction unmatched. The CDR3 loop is CASSLWDYYDNEQFF. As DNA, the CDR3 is TGTGCCAGCAGCTTATGGGACTACTATGACAATGAGCAGTTCTTC.

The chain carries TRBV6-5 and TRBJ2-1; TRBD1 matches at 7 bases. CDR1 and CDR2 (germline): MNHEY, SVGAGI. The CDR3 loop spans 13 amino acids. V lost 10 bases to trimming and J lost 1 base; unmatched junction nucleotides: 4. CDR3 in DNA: TGTGCCACCCCGACAGGGTCCTACAATGAGCAGTTCTTC. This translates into CATPTGSYNEQFF.

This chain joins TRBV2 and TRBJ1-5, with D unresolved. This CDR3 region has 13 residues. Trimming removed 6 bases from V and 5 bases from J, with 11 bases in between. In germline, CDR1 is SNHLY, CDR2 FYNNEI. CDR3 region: CASRDFSYQPQHF. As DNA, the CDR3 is TGTGCCAGCAGAGACTTCTCCTATCAGCCCCAGCATTTT.

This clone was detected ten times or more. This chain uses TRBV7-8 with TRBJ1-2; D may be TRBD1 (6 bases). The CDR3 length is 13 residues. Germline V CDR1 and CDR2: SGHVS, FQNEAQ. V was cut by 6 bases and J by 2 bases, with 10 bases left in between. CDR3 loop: CASRGTGNYGYTF. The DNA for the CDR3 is TGTGCCAGCAGGGGAACAGGGAACTATGGCTACACCTTC.

This chain's CDR3 is CASSLGAEGNEQFF. The CDR3 coding sequence is TGCGCCAGCAGCCTCGGGGCGGAGGGGAATGAGCAGTTCTTC. This chain uses TRBV4-1 with TRBJ2-1; possible D gene TRBD2, 6 bases. Deletions cut 4 bases from V and 7 bases from J, with 14 bases between. The CDR3 is 14 amino acids. In germline, CDR1 is MGHRA, CDR2 YSYEKL.

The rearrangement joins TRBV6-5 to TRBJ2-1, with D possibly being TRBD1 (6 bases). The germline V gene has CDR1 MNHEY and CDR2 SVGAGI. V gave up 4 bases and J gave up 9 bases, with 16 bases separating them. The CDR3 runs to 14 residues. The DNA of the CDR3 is TGTGCCAGCAGTTTATCAGGGGTTCGAAGTGAGCAGTTCTTC. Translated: CASSLSGVRSEQFF.

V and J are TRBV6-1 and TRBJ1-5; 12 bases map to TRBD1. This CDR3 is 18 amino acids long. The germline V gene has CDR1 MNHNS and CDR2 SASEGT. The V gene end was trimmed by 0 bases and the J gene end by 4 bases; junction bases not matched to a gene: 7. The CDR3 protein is CASSEALPGQGANQPQHF. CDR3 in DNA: TGTGCCAGCAGTGAAGCGCTTCCGGGACAGGGGGCGAATCAGCCCCAGCATTTT.

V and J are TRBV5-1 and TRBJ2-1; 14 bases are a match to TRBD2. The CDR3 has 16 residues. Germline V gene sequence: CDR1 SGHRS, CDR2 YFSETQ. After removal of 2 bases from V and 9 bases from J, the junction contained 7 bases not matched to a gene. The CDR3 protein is CASSFPGLAGVGEQFF. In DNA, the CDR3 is TGCGCCAGCAGCTTTCCGGGACTAGCGGGAGTCGGTGAGCAGTTCTTC.

The CDR3 DNA sequence: TGTGCCAGCAGCTTAGCGGGGGGGCGTGAGCAGTACTTC. It yields the protein CASSLAGGREQYF. The genes are TRBV7-9 and TRBJ2-7; D is perhaps TRBD2 (7 bases). CDR1 SEHNR and CDR2 FQNEAQ come from the germline V gene (reference sequence). V lost 0 bases and J 7 bases, leaving 10 bases between the germline ends. The CDR3 is made up of 13 amino acids. Filled out from reference TRBV7-9 and TRBJ2-7, the complete variable domain reads DTGVSQNPRHKITKRGQNVTFRCDPISEHNRLYWYRQTLGQGPEFLTYFQNEAQLEKSRLLSDRFSAERPKGSFSTLEIQRTEQGDSAMYLCASSLAGGREQYFGPGTRLTVT.

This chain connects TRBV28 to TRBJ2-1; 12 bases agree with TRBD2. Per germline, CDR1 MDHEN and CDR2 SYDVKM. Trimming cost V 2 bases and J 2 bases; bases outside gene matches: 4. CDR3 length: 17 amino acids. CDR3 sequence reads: CASSLILAGGTYNEQFF. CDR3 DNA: TGTGCCAGCAGTTTAATCCTAGCGGGAGGGACCTACAATGAGCAGTTCTTC.

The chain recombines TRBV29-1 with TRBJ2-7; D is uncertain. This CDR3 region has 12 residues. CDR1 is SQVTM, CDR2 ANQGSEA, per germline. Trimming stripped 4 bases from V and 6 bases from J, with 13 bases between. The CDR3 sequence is CSVGGKVAEQYF. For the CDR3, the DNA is TGCAGCGTTGGTGGGAAGGTGGCCGAGCAGTACTTC.